These 26 T cell receptor beta chains were sequenced from one sample in a study of cytomegalovirus exposure and HLA in healthy donors. The PCR contained 60 Vbeta and 13 Jbeta primers. Libraries were prepared by immunoSEQ multiplex PCR; TCRdb keeps only in-frame clonotypes and omits some of them. The table records about 260,000 clones, about four fifths of them present only once. The sample was PBMCs. All receptors come from a woman aged 35 to 49 in good health and CMV-seropositive.

The CDR3 sequence is CASRPTGNKETQYF. The CDR3 nucleotides read TGTGCCAGCAGACCCACAGGGAATAAAGAGACCCAGTACTTC. The chain joins TRBV6-1 to TRBJ2-5; D is perhaps TRBD1 (6 bases). Per germline, CDR1 MNHNS and CDR2 SASEGT. The CDR3 runs 14 residues. Trimming pared 6 bases from V and 3 bases from J, leaving 14 bases between.

This chain connects TRBV7-2 to TRBJ2-1; TRBD2 agrees at 9 bases. The CDR3 has 15 residues. The V segment lost 5 bases and the J segment 4 bases; nucleotides outside the gene matches: 6. CDR1 and CDR2 from the germline V gene are SGHTA and FQGNSA. The CDR3 loop is CASSKEAGGYNEQFF. CDR3 nucleotide sequence: TGTGCCAGCAGCAAAGAGGCGGGAGGGTACAATGAGCAGTTCTTC.

This clone was observed a handful of times. The chain employs TRBV7-2 and TRBJ2-2; TRBD1 agrees at 8 bases. In germline, CDR1 is SGHTA, CDR2 FQGNSA. The V gene end was trimmed by 5 bases and the J gene end by 8 bases; junction bases not matched to a gene: 10. The length of the CDR3 is 15 residues. CDR3 in amino acids: CASSRGGTGSGELFF. The DNA of the CDR3 is TGTGCCAGCAGCCGAGGCGGGACAGGTAGTGGGGAGCTGTTTTTT.

The chain couples TRBV7-3 to TRBJ2-3; possibly TRBD2 for D (6 bases). CDR3 length: 16 residues. Trimming removed 1 base from V and 2 bases from J, with 13 bases in between. Germline V gives CDR1 SGHTA, CDR2 FQGTGA. The CDR3 DNA follows: TGTGCCAGCAGCTTAAATGGAGGCGGGAACACAGATACGCAGTATTTT. Translating gives CASSLNGGGNTDTQYF.

This clone was seen a single time. This rearrangement joins TRBV7-9 to TRBJ1-4, with 8 bases aligning to TRBD1. CDR3 size: 17 residues. Germline V gene sequence: CDR1 SEHNR, CDR2 FQNEAQ (reference sequence). J was trimmed by 5 bases and V by 1 base; bases with no gene match: 9. CDR3 coding DNA: TGTGCCAGCAGCTTAGGATCCGACAGGGGACAAAATGAAAAACTGTTTTTT. Translating it yields CASSLGSDRGQNEKLFF. Supplemented by reference TRBV7-9 and TRBJ1-4, the full variable domain reads DTGVSQNPRHKITKRGQNVTFRCDPISEHNRLYWYRQTLGQGPEFLTYFQNEAQLEKSRLLSDRFSAERPKGSFSTLEIQRTEQGDSAMYLCASSLGSDRGQNEKLFFGSGTQLSVL.

The CDR3 loop reads CASSQVNRAGNEQFF. As DNA, the CDR3 is TGCGCCAGCAGCCAAGTAAATAGGGCGGGGAATGAGCAGTTCTTC. The rearrangement joins TRBV4-3 to TRBJ2-1, with D maybe TRBD2 (6 bases). V was shortened by 1 base and J by 7 bases, with 14 bases between the two germline ends. This CDR3 is 15 amino acids long. Per the germline V gene, CDR1 is LGHNA and CDR2 is YSLEER.

A remark on this clone: The sample holds other DNA sequences that translate to the same CDR3. The rearrangement uses TRBV18 and TRBJ2-7; D not resolved. This CDR3 contains 13 residues. V lost 6 bases and J 4 bases, leaving 13 bases between the germline ends. Per germline, CDR1 KGHSH and CDR2 LQKENI. For the CDR3, the DNA is TGTGCCAGCTCGCTCCCTAGACTGTACGAGCAGTACTTC. This sequence encodes CASSLPRLYEQYF.

The chain recombines TRBV7-3 with TRBJ2-1; 7 bases line up with TRBD2. The CDR3 is made up of 13 amino acids. V lost 5 bases and J lost 15; bases outside the gene matches: 13. Germline CDR1 reads SGHTA; CDR2 reads FQGTGA. CDR3 nucleotide sequence: TGTGCCAGCAGCACCATACCCGGGACTACTACGTTCTTC. This codes for CASSTIPGTTTFF.

This chain uses TRBV29-1 with TRBJ2-3, with D tentatively TRBD2 (6 bases). CDR1 and CDR2 (germline): SQVTM, ANQGSEA. This CDR3 has 15 residues. Trimming pared 5 bases from V and 0 bases from J, leaving 15 bases between. The CDR3 here is CSVLTGAPSTDTQYF. CDR3 in DNA: TGCAGCGTTCTTACGGGAGCCCCTAGCACAGATACGCAGTATTTT.

The gene calls are TRBV5-1 and TRBJ2-7; 10 bases match TRBD1. The CDR3 runs to 17 residues. CDR1 and CDR2 from the germline V gene are SGHRS and YFSETQ. V shed 6 bases, J shed 5 bases, and the junction held 17 bases outside the gene matches. In DNA, the CDR3 is TGCGCCAGCACTATCAGCTTCCCGGGACAGGGGTCCCACGAGCAGTACTTC. It specifies CASTISFPGQGSHEQYF.

The rearrangement uses TRBV6-5 and TRBJ2-7; 8 bases agree with TRBD1. The CDR3 extends over 15 amino acids. Germline-derived CDR1 and CDR2 are MNHEY and SVGAGI. J was trimmed by 7 bases and V by 2 bases; bases with no gene match: 10. Written as DNA, the CDR3 is TGTGCCAGCAGTTACCAGGGGGCCCCCGGGGATGAGCAGTACTTC. This encodes CASSYQGAPGDEQYF.

The chain employs TRBV10-3 and TRBJ2-2, with D uncertain. This CDR3 region has 15 residues. The germline CDR1 and CDR2 sequences are ENHRY and SYGVKD. Trimming took off 8 bases at V and 0 bases at J, with 13 bases between the two ends. CDR3 sequence (DNA): TGTGCCATCGGAACCCGACGGGCGAACACCGGGGAGCTGTTTTTT. It translates to CAIGTRRANTGELFF.

The gene calls are TRBV7-2 and TRBJ1-2; D is undetermined. This CDR3 contains 11 residues. Germline CDR1 and CDR2: SGHTA and FQGNSA. The V gene lost 2 bases and the J gene lost 5 bases, with 3 bases spanning the gap. Here the CDR3 reads CASSLQYGYTF. The DNA for the CDR3 is TGTGCCAGCAGCTTACAGTATGGCTACACCTTC.

The chain links TRBV6-6 to TRBJ2-7; 9 bases agree with TRBD2. After removal of 0 bases from V and 3 bases from J, the junction contained 3 bases not matched to a gene. This CDR3 is built from 15 residues. Germline assignment: CDR1 MNHNY and CDR2 SVGAGI (reference sequence). In nucleotides, the CDR3 is TGTGCCAGCAGTTACTCGACTAGCGGTCTCTACGAGCAGTACTTC. Translation gives CASSYSTSGLYEQYF.

The chain combines TRBV27 with TRBJ1-3; D is unclear. The CDR3 is made up of 14 amino acids. Germline values: CDR1 MNHEY, CDR2 SMNVEV (reference sequence). The V end was cut by 3 bases, the J end by 4 bases, with 10 bases between. In DNA, the CDR3 is TGTGCCAGCAGTTTTTGGGCAGAGGGAAACACCATATATTTT. Translated: CASSFWAEGNTIYF.

The V gene is TRBV19, the J gene TRBJ1-1, with a weak D call TRBD1 (5 bases). Germline CDR1 and CDR2: LNHDA and SQIVND (reference sequence). The CDR3 sequence is 14 residues long. Trimming shortened V by 10 bases and J by 7 bases, and 22 bases separated the two germline ends. CDR3 sequence (DNA): TGTGCCACCCAGCAGGGAGGGTGGGTAAATGAAGCTTTCTTT. Translation gives CATQQGGWVNEAFF. The variable domain in full, with the rest retrieved from reference TRBV19 and TRBJ1-1, is DGGITQSPKYLFRKEGQNVTLSCEQNLNHDAMYWYRQDPGQGLRLIYYSQIVNDFQKGDIAEGYSVSREKKESFPLTVTSAQKNPTAFYLCATQQGGWVNEAFFGQGTRLTVV.

This clone appeared once. V is TRBV7-3 and J is TRBJ2-2, with 11 bases that match TRBD2. The CDR3 has 16 amino acids. Per germline, CDR1 SGHTA and CDR2 FQGTGA. Trimming removed 5 bases from V and 2 bases from J; junction bases left unmatched: 4. CDR3 DNA sequence: TGTGCCAGCAGCGTCACTAGCGGGAGTAACACCGGGGAGCTGTTTTTT. It encodes CASSVTSGSNTGELFF.

The CDR3 here is CASSRDAGYEQYF. The CDR3 DNA is TGTGCCAGCAGCCGGGACGCGGGGTACGAGCAGTACTTC. The rearrangement links TRBV5-8 to TRBJ2-7; D possibly corresponds to TRBD2 (6 bases). This CDR3 comprises 13 residues. Trimming cost V 4 bases and J 4 bases, with 12 bases left between them. Germline V gene data show CDR1 as SGHTS and CDR2 as YDEGEE.

V gene TRBV28 combines with J gene TRBJ1-2; the match to TRBD1 covers 9 bases. V was clipped by 5 bases and J by 7 bases; unmatched bases: 8. The CDR3 sequence is 14 residues long. CDR1 MDHEN and CDR2 SYDVKM come from the germline V gene. The DNA of the CDR3 is TGTGCCAGCAGTGCCTGGGACAGGGACGCTGGCTACACCTTC. This codes for CASSAWDRDAGYTF.

This sequence joins TRBV19 and TRBJ1-5, with TRBD1 identical over 9 bases. This CDR3 spans 17 amino acids. J gave up 7 bases and V 3 bases, and 13 bases lay outside the gene matches. Germline V gene sequence: CDR1 LNHDA, CDR2 SQIVND (reference sequence). This CDR3 reads CASSMGTGTGSSQPQHF. Here the CDR3 DNA reads TGTGCCAGTAGTATGGGCACCGGGACAGGGTCTTCACAGCCCCAGCATTTT. Looking up the rest from reference TRBV19 and TRBJ1-5 gives the full variable domain: DGGITQSPKYLFRKEGQNVTLSCEQNLNHDAMYWYRQDPGQGLRLIYYSQIVNDFQKGDIAEGYSVSREKKESFPLTVTSAQKNPTAFYLCASSMGTGTGSSQPQHFGDGTRLSIL.

The chain links TRBV7-8 to TRBJ2-7; the D gene is possibly TRBD2 (6 bases). Per germline, CDR1 SGHVS and CDR2 FQNEAQ. CDR3 length equals 14 residues. Trimming pared 2 bases from V and 4 bases from J, leaving 12 bases between. The CDR3 is CASSLQRVEYEQYF. The CDR3 DNA sequence: TGTGCCAGCAGCTTACAGCGGGTCGAGTACGAGCAGTACTTC.

This clone was counted a few times. The chain combines TRBV7-9 with TRBJ1-2; no clear D. This CDR3 is 13 amino acids long. With 5 bases removed from V and 4 bases from J, the gap between germline ends came to 11 bases. Germline CDR1 and CDR2: SEHNR and FQNEAQ (reference sequence). Written as DNA, the CDR3 is TGTGCCAGCAGCCTTCAACGGTCCTATGGCTACACCTTC. Translation gives CASSLQRSYGYTF.

V gene TRBV7-6 combines with J gene TRBJ1-2; D remains ambiguous. Germline V gene sequence: CDR1 SGHVS, CDR2 FNYEAQ. Trimming cost V 1 base and J 6 bases, with 18 bases left between them. This CDR3 has 16 residues. The CDR3 loop reads CASSLVAGVPTDGYTF. Written as DNA, the CDR3 is TGTGCCAGCAGCTTAGTCGCCGGGGTCCCAACGGATGGCTACACCTTC.

This clone was found a few times. This sequence joins TRBV28 and TRBJ1-5, with TRBD1 matching over 7 bases. CDR3 length: 18 amino acids. V gave up 7 bases and J gave up 3 bases; unmatched junction bases: 18. Looked up from germline, CDR1 is MDHEN and CDR2 is SYDVKM. The CDR3 DNA reads TGTGCCAGCACCCTTTCCCGCTTCGCGACAGGGAACAATCAGCCCCAGCATTTT. Its translation is CASTLSRFATGNNQPQHF.

This chain links TRBV5-8 with TRBJ2-7; D unclear. Germline assignment: CDR1 SGHTS and CDR2 YDEGEE. This CDR3 spans 13 amino acids. V lost 1 base, J lost 5 bases, and 10 bases lay in between. Written as DNA, the CDR3 is TGTGCCAGCAGCTTGACAGCCCTTAACGAGCAGTACTTC. Amino acid sequence: CASSLTALNEQYF.

This clone was observed a few times. V gene TRBV27 combines with J gene TRBJ2-2; no clear D gene. Germline-derived CDR1 and CDR2 are MNHEY and SMNVEV (reference sequence). The CDR3 has 14 residues. Trimming took off 6 bases at V and 0 bases at J, with 8 bases between the two ends. CDR3 sequence (DNA): TGTGCCAGCAGAATGGGCCCGAACACCGGGGAGCTGTTTTTT. This encodes CASRMGPNTGELFF.